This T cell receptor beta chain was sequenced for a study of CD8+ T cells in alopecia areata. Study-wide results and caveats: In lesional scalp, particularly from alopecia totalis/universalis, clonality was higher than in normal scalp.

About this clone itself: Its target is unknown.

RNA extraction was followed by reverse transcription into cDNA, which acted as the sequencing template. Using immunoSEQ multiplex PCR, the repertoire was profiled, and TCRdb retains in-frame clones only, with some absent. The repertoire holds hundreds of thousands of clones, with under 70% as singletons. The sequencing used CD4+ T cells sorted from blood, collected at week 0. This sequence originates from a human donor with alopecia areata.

In DNA form, the CDR3 reads TGTGCCAGCAGCTTAATGAGTAACACCGGGGAGCTGTTTTTT. Translating gives CASSLMSNTGELFF. The rearrangement uses TRBV11-1 and TRBJ2-2; no clear D. The CDR3 is 14 amino acids. Trimming cost V 2 bases and J 2 bases, with 6 bases left between them. Germline CDR1 reads SGHAT; CDR2 reads FQDESV (reference sequence).